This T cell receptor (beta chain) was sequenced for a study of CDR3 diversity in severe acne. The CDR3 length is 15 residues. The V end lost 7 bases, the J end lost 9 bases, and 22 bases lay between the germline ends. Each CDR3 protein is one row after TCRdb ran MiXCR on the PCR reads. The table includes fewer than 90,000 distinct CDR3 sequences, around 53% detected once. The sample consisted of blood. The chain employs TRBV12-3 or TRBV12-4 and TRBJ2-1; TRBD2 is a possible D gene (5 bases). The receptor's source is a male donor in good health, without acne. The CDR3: CASIGLAYNICEQFF. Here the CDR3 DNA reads TGTGCCAGCATTGGCCTAGCCTACAATATCTGTGAGCAGTTCTTC.